Given below is one T cell receptor (beta chain) in context. Its target is unknown. The source of the sample is a study of cytomegalovirus exposure and HLA in healthy donors. Whole-study findings and limits: The availability of immune exposure information extended only to CMV serostatus.

The study ran its PCR with 60 Vbeta and 13 Jbeta primers. The protocol was immunoSEQ multiplex PCR, while the TCRdb copy is restricted to in-frame clones and leaves out a portion. The repertoire includes roughly 130,000 clones, 79% of them detected once, and approximately 1% sits in the top ten. Germline-derived CDR1 and CDR2 are SNHLY and FYNNEI. This CDR3 is 15 amino acids long. V lost 6 bases, J lost 1 base, and 7 bases stayed unmatched. The gene calls are TRBV2 and TRBJ1-1; 8 bases match TRBD1. This receptor was taken from a man between 18 and 29 years old in good health and CMV-seronegative. Sequencing input: PBMCs. The CDR3 sequence is CASRDRGRGNTEAFF. The CDR3 DNA reads as TGTGCCAGCAGAGACAGGGGACGGGGGAACACTGAAGCTTTCTTT.